This paragraph reports one TCR beta chain. Its antigen is not known. The CDR3 runs to 13 residues. Trimming took 0 bases from V and 7 from J, leaving 9 bases between them. Germline CDR1 is GTSNPN and CDR2 is SVGIG (reference sequence). PCR employed 60 Vbeta and 13 Jbeta primers. Produced via immunoSEQ multiplex PCR; TCRdb's table is partial and in-frame only. The top ten clones hold over 1% of a sample with about 91,000 clones, roughly two thirds of them seen once. This specimen belongs to a study of cytomegalovirus exposure and HLA in healthy donors. The study sampled nominally healthy donors, though unrecorded immune exposures were likely. Study conclusions and caveats: As a later analysis revealed, the rate of TCR association differed by HLA locus, with DRB1 most and HLA-C fewest. Listed as cytomegalovirus-associated were 150 or so TCR beta chains.

This chain uses TRBV30 with TRBJ2-2; possibly TRBD2 for D (6 bases). The clonotype originates from a female donor in good health and CMV-seronegative. Sequencing input: PBMCs. The CDR3 DNA is TGTGCCTGGAGTGTGAGGCGGGGCGGGGAGCTGTTTTTT. Its protein product is CAWSVRRGGELFF.